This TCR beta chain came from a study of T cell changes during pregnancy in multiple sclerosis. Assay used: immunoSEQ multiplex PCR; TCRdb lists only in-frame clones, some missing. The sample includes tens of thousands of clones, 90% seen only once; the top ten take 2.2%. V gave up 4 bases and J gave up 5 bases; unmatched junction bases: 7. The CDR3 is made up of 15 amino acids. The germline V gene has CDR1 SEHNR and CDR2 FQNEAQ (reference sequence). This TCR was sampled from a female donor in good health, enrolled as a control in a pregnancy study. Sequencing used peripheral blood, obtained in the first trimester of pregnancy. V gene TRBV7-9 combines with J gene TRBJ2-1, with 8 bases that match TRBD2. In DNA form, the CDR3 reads TGTGCCAGCAGCTCGGGGGGGGTTGGAAACAATGAGCAGTTCTTC. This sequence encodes CASSSGGVGNNEQFF.